The table lists the clone carrying this T cell receptor (beta chain) with a few counts. These data belong to a study of T cells in localized non-small cell lung cancer. Assay used: immunoSEQ multiplex PCR; TCRdb lists only in-frame clones, some missing. The data contain roughly 24,000 clones, 75% to 90% of them singletons. CDR1 is SGDLS and CDR2 is YYNGEE in the germline V gene. V lost 0 bases, J lost 3 bases, and 3 bases lay in between. The CDR3 runs to 13 residues. V and J are TRBV9 and TRBJ2-2; D is unclear. The sequence came from a man aged 40 to 69 with stage I squamous cell lung carcinoma. Sequencing was performed on peripheral blood, taken before any cancer treatment. Here the CDR3 reads CASSVEYTGELFF. The CDR3 DNA is TGTGCCAGCAGCGTAGAATACACCGGGGAGCTGTTTTTT.